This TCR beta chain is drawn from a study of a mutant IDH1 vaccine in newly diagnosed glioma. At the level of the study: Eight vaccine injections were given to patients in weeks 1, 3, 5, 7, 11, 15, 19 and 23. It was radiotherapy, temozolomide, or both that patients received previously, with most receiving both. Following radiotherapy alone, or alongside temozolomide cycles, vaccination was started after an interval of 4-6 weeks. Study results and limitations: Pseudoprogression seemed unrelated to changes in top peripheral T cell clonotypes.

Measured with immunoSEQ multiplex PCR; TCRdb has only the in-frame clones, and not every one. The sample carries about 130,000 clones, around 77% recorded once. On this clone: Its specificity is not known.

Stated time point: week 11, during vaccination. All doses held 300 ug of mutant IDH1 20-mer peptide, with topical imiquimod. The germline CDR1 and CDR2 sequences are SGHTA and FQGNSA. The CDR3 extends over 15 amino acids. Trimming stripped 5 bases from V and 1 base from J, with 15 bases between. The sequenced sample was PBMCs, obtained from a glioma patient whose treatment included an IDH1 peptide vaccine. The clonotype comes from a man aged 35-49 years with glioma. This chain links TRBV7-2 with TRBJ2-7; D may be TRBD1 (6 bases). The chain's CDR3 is CASSTQGTLSYEQYF. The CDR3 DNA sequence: TGTGCCAGCAGCACCCAGGGGACATTATCCTACGAGCAGTACTTC.